Shown below are 23 T cell receptor beta chains from a single sample sequenced in a study of T cells in Graves' hyperthyroidism and ophthalmopathy. The source material, RNA transcripts, was used to amplify TCR beta CDR3 regions. With the HTBI primer set, the TCR CDR3 went through a first round of RT-PCR. TCRdb used MiXCR to reprocess the multiplex PCR reads, holding one entry per CDR3 protein. The table shows 500,000 to 600,000 distinct CDR3 sequences, with approximately 15% occurring only once. Sequences were obtained from blood. These TCRs come from a young woman with Graves' hyperthyroidism.

In its sample, this clonotype was seen many times. The chain has TRBV29-1 and TRBJ2-7; D gene uncertain. The V end was cut by 6 bases, the J end by 0 bases, with 6 bases between. CDR3 length: 11 residues. Germline V gene data show CDR1 as SQVTM and CDR2 as ANQGSEA. This chain's CDR3 is CSVQSSYEQYF. The CDR3 region has the DNA TGCAGCGTCCAGAGCTCCTACGAGCAGTACTTC.

There are many counts of this clonotype. The CDR3 DNA sequence: TGTGCCAGCAGCCAAATGGTCAATTCACCCCTCCACTTT. It codes for CASSQMVNSPLHF. V and J are TRBV3-1 and TRBJ1-6; D is unresolved. Germline assignment: CDR1 LGHDT and CDR2 YNNKEL (reference sequence). The CDR3 spans 13 residues. With 2 bases removed from V and 7 bases from J, the gap between germline ends came to 6 bases.

This clonotype was recorded many times. The chain recombines TRBV20-1 with TRBJ2-7; 11 nucleotides match TRBD1. The CDR3 length is 15 residues. V lost 5 bases, J lost 5 bases, and 11 bases stayed unmatched. Per germline, CDR1 DFQATT and CDR2 SNEGSKA (reference sequence). In nucleotides, the CDR3 is TGCAGTGCTTCACGAAGGGACAGGGGGATGGACGAGCAGTACTTC. Protein product: CSASRRDRGMDEQYF.

About this clonotype: A much larger clonotype is one base distant, so this may be a read error. The chain recombines TRBV18 with TRBJ1-1; D gene ambiguous. The V gene's germline CDR1 is KGHSH and CDR2 LQKENI. This CDR3 comprises 13 residues. With 6 bases removed from V and 6 bases from J, the gap between germline ends came to 14 bases. DNA for the CDR3: TGTGCCAGCTCCGTCGACAAGGCGGCTGAAGCTTTCTTT. The encoded protein is CASSVDKAAEAFF.

A single count supports this clonotype. This chain links TRBV4-1 with TRBJ2-3; 9 positions match TRBD2. CDR3 length: 16 amino acids. The germline V gene encodes CDR1 MGHRA and CDR2 YSYEKL. Losses at the gene ends were 3 bases for V and 0 bases for J; bases not matched to a gene: 4. The CDR3 region is CASSHPTSGSTDTQYF. DNA of the CDR3: TGCGCCAGCAGCCACCCTACTAGCGGGAGCACAGATACGCAGTATTTT.

This clonotype was recorded many times. CDR3 nucleotides: TGTGCCAGCAGCTTGCCGGTGGGGCGAGAGACCCAGTACTTC. Its translation: CASSLPVGRETQYF. The V gene is TRBV5-5, the J gene TRBJ2-5, with D tentatively TRBD1 (5 bases). V was cut by 1 base and J by 4 bases, with 11 bases left in between. Per the germline V gene, CDR1 is SGHKS and CDR2 is YYEKEE (reference sequence). The CDR3 contains 14 residues.

The table lists this clonotype with a few counts. The V gene is TRBV5-6, the J gene TRBJ1-1; 7 bases fit TRBD1. The V gene end was trimmed by 4 bases and the J gene end by 1 base; junction bases not matched to a gene: 10. Germline V gene sequence: CDR1 SGHDT, CDR2 YYEEEE. The CDR3 covers 16 residues. In DNA form, the CDR3 reads TGTGCCAGCAGCGTGGGACAGCTGTTGCGGAACACTGAAGCTTTCTTT. This sequence encodes CASSVGQLLRNTEAFF.

In its sample, this clonotype was seen many times. This sequence joins TRBV9 and TRBJ2-1; 10 bases are a match to TRBD2. J lost 10 bases, V lost 2 bases, and 3 bases had no gene match. CDR1 and CDR2 from the germline V gene are SGDLS and YYNGEE. The CDR3 covers 13 residues. The CDR3 loop is CASSVPGLAEQFF. The CDR3 coding sequence is TGTGCCAGCAGCGTCCCGGGACTAGCGGAGCAGTTCTTC.

This clonotype was recorded many times. The chain joins TRBV7-9 to TRBJ2-7, with 11 bases that match TRBD2. V gave up 1 base and J gave up 0 bases; unmatched junction bases: 8. The CDR3 contains 18 residues. Per the germline V gene, CDR1 is SEHNR and CDR2 is FQNEAQ (reference sequence). CDR3 DNA sequence: TGTGCCAGCAGCTTAGGGCCCCGGACTAGCGGGTACTCCTACGAGCAGTACTTC. Translation: CASSLGPRTSGYSYEQYF.

The rearrangement joins TRBV2 to TRBJ1-5; 7 bases are a match to TRBD1. CDR3 length: 14 residues. Germline V gives CDR1 SNHLY, CDR2 FYNNEI. Trimming removed 5 bases from V and 5 bases from J; junction bases left unmatched: 6. The CDR3 is CASSRQGRDQPQHF. Here the CDR3 DNA reads TGTGCCAGCAGTAGACAGGGAAGGGATCAGCCCCAGCATTTT.

This clonotype was observed many times. The chain combines TRBV7-2 with TRBJ2-5; no firm D call. The CDR3 extends over 14 amino acids. Between the trimmed V and J ends, which lost 1 base and 5 bases, there was a span of 11 bases. Germline loops: CDR1 SGHTA, CDR2 FQGNSA. The CDR3 coding sequence is TGTGCCAGCAGCTTAGTGCACGGCTCGGAGACCCAGTACTTC. Encoded protein: CASSLVHGSETQYF.

This clonotype has only a few counts. This chain connects TRBV6-5 to TRBJ1-3, with D unresolved. V lost 0 bases to trimming and J lost 0 bases, with 6 bases between them. Germline loops: CDR1 MNHEY, CDR2 SVGAGI. The CDR3 is made up of 15 amino acids. The CDR3 nucleotides are TGTGCCAGCAGTTACTCCGAAAGCTCTGGAAACACCATATATTTT. The encoded protein is CASSYSESSGNTIYF.

This chain uses TRBV7-2 with TRBJ1-5, with D perhaps matching TRBD1 (6 bases). Germline CDR1 reads SGHTA; CDR2 reads FQGNSA. Trimming removed 4 bases at V and 1 base at J, with 11 bases between. The CDR3 is 15 residues long. CDR3 sequence: CASSSRGASNQPQHF. CDR3 sequence (DNA): TGTGCCAGCAGCTCACGGGGGGCGAGCAATCAGCCCCAGCATTTT.

This clonotype was counted at least ten times. The rearrangement links TRBV3-1 to TRBJ1-1; D may be TRBD1 (6 bases). Trimming cost V 1 base and J 5 bases, with 8 bases left between them. This CDR3 spans 13 amino acids. Germline CDR1 LGHDT, CDR2 YNNKEL (reference sequence). The CDR3 DNA reads TGTGCCAGCAGCCAAGGGACAGCTACTGAAGCTTTCTTT. This sequence encodes CASSQGTATEAFF.

The chain uses TRBV6-1 and TRBJ2-6; 10 bases are a match to TRBD2. Trimming removed 6 bases from V and 3 bases from J; junction bases left unmatched: 11. Germline CDR1 MNHNS, CDR2 SASEGT. This CDR3 has 18 residues. The CDR3 region has the DNA TGTGCCAGCAGGAAGGGCCTAGCGGGAGCAAATGGGGCCAACGTCCTGACTTTC. It specifies CASRKGLAGANGANVLTF.

This clonotype was found many times. The chain has TRBV28 and TRBJ2-2; D might be TRBD1 or TRBD2, each matching 5 bases. In germline, CDR1 is MDHEN, CDR2 SYDVKM. The CDR3 covers 18 residues. V lost 4 bases to trimming and J lost 7 bases, with 25 bases between them. As DNA, the CDR3 is TGTGCCAGCAGTTCGCTCGGGACCGGCTCATTATGGATCGGGGAGCTGTTTTTT. Translation gives CASSSLGTGSLWIGELFF.

This clonotype turned up a few times. V and J are TRBV11-1 and TRBJ1-4; 10 bases are shared with TRBD1. Germline V gene lookup returns CDR1 SGHAT and CDR2 FQDESV (reference sequence). The CDR3 extends over 16 amino acids. J gave up 8 bases and V 5 bases, and 11 bases lay outside the gene matches. The CDR3 here is CASSRHPGQGHEKLFF. As DNA, the CDR3 is TGTGCCAGCAGCCGCCATCCGGGACAGGGGCACGAAAAACTGTTTTTT.

V gene TRBV6-1 combines with J gene TRBJ2-7; 8 bases align to TRBD2. The CDR3 length is 16 residues. V was clipped by 6 bases and J by 5 bases; unmatched bases: 15. Germline V lookup: CDR1 MNHNS, CDR2 SASEGT. For the CDR3, the DNA is TGTGCCAGCAGCAATTGGGGGGGGACTAGATCCAACGAGCAGTACTTC. This encodes CASSNWGGTRSNEQYF.

In its sample, this clonotype was seen a few times. The chain uses TRBV10-3 and TRBJ2-7; tentative D call: TRBD1 (6 bases). CDR3 length: 14 amino acids. The ends were cut back, 9 bases at V and 7 bases at J, with 22 bases in the middle. Germline V gene lookup returns CDR1 ENHRY and CDR2 SYGVKD. Written as DNA, the CDR3 is TGTGCCATAAGACCCGGGACATCCAGTGGAGAGCAGTACTTC. Amino acids: CAIRPGTSSGEQYF.

This clonotype has at least ten counts. This chain connects TRBV29-1 to TRBJ2-1, with D uncertain. Germline CDR1 and CDR2: SQVTM and ANQGSEA. V shed 0 bases and J shed 1 base, with 7 bases lying between them. The CDR3 covers 14 residues. CDR3 in amino acids: CSVEDPPSYNEQFF. For the CDR3, the DNA is TGCAGCGTTGAAGATCCCCCATCCTACAATGAGCAGTTCTTC.

This clonotype was counted between two and nine times. The CDR3 DNA sequence: TGTGCCAGCAGCCGAGGGGTCCCTCCCTACGAGCAGTACTTC. This codes for CASSRGVPPYEQYF. The V and J genes are TRBV14 and TRBJ2-7, with D possibly called TRBD1 or TRBD2 (5 bases each). The germline CDR1 and CDR2 sequences are SGHDN and FVKESK. Trimming left V 4 bases short and J 2 bases short, with 12 bases between. The CDR3 consists of 14 residues.

The CDR3 sequence: CASSVEGNTEAFF. In DNA form, the CDR3 reads TGTGCCAGCAGCGTAGAGGGAAACACTGAAGCTTTCTTT. The rearrangement uses TRBV9 and TRBJ1-1; D call uncertain. The CDR3 is made up of 13 amino acids. In germline, CDR1 is SGDLS, CDR2 YYNGEE. The ends were cut back, 0 bases at V and 2 bases at J, with 5 bases in the middle.

At least ten counts were recorded for this clonotype. The chain links TRBV6-2 or TRBV6-3 to TRBJ2-5, with 9 bases matching TRBD2. The CDR3 has 14 amino acids. The V gene's germline CDR1 is MNHEY and CDR2 SVGEGT. The V and J ends lost 4 bases and 7 bases, in that order; junction bases with no gene match: 7. CDR3 nucleotide sequence: TGTGCCAGCAGTTCCTTAGCGGGGGCAGGGACCCAGTACTTC. This translates into CASSSLAGAGTQYF.